This record covers a single T cell receptor (beta chain). Antigen unknown. A much larger clone differs from this one at a single base, so this may be a read error. The study extracted total RNA from unfractionated whole blood. The data stem from a study of human T cells and chemical hapten exposure. Turning to the study itself: How much TCR each sample yielded varied, mostly because pooled library volumes differed slightly.

V was trimmed by 0 bases and J by 4 bases, leaving 13 bases between them. The CDR3 is 15 residues long. CDR1 and CDR2 (germline): GTSNPN, SVGIG (reference sequence). TCRdb reprocessed the 5' RACE reads with MiXCR, giving one entry per CDR3 protein. The sample records 120,000 to 150,000 distinct CDR3 sequences, about 4.3% being singletons. Whole-study findings and limits: There was no change with DPC sensitization in TCRs above 1 in 1000 frequency.

This TCR came from a female donor in good health. The rearrangement links TRBV30 to TRBJ2-1; D perhaps matches TRBD1 (6 bases). CDR3 coding DNA: TGTGCCTGGAGTGTAGGAAGGGGGTCATACAATGAGCAGTTCTTC. Translating it yields CAWSVGRGSYNEQFF.